The T cell receptor beta chain described here comes from a study of blood T cell repertoires in COVID-19. In the original analysis: For nucleated cells, counts were estimated from reference gene primer amplification. Measured with immunoSEQ multiplex PCR; TCRdb has only the in-frame clones, and not every one. D and trimming come from the DNA, and the V and J calls and clone size come from that table. Of about 180,000 clones listed, roughly 87% are singletons. To note about this clone: Distinct nucleotide sequences in the sample also encode this CDR3.

All enrollees were roughly 18 to 89 years old and from under 25 US areas. Donors of Cohort 3 who recovered were those that had two negative PCRs, clearance, or symptom resolution. Sequences were obtained from PBMCs or T cells enriched from blood (not recorded which). The receptor was derived from a woman between 45 and 60 years old who had recovered from COVID-19.

CDR3 coding DNA: TGTGCCAGCTCATACGGACAGGGGGCCTATGGCTACACCTTC. Its translation: CASSYGQGAYGYTF. This chain uses TRBV18 with TRBJ1-2; 11 bases line up with TRBD1. J was trimmed by 4 bases and V by 5 bases; bases with no gene match: 3. Germline CDR1 and CDR2: KGHSH and LQKENI. The length of the CDR3 is 14 residues.